The entry below gives a single T cell receptor beta chain sequence along with its context. From germline, CDR1 is MNHEY and CDR2 SMNVEV (reference sequence). This CDR3 spans 13 amino acids. Trimming took 7 bases from V and 1 from J; bases not matched to a gene: 4. Each donor was a Caucasian adult residing in Nashville, Tennessee. This entry comes from a study of shared clonotypes between healthy human individuals. The authors loaded 200 ng DNA, roughly 27,000 T cell genomes, into sorted-subset replicate PCRs. Profiled with immunoSEQ multiplex PCR; TCRdb holds only in-frame clones, not every one. This sample carries 600,000 to 800,000 clones, 72% of them seen once, and the ten largest clones take more than 1.5%.

Sequencing was carried out using memory CD4+ T cells sorted from blood. The sample's subset: CD45RA-negative fraction. This receptor was taken from a woman aged 25 to 45 in good health. The rearrangement uses TRBV27 and TRBJ2-7; the match to TRBD2 covers 7 bases. The CDR3 region is CASNREGSYEQYF. Written as DNA, the CDR3 is TGTGCCAGCAATAGGGAGGGGTCCTACGAGCAGTACTTC.